The rows below give T cell receptor beta chains drawn from one sample of a study of OX40 agonist ivuxolimab in advanced cancers. The data were produced by immunoSEQ multiplex PCR, yet TCRdb's version contains in-frame clones alone and is incomplete. The data contain more than 25,000 clones, 86% of them singletons. The sample consisted of CD4+ or CD8+ T cells sorted from blood, taken in a trial of the OX40 agonist ivuxolimab. These receptors originate from an adult with an advanced solid tumor such as melanoma, head and neck, liver or kidney cancer. Both conserved end residues are part of each CDR3. Fields, in order: D gene, J gene, CDR3 length, V gene, clone size, CDR3 DNA, CDR3 protein. D genes are given only for firm matches. Clone size appears in some rows only: once, few, many, or a class for an expanded clone.

TRBD2	TRBJ2-1	18	TRBV2	.	TGTGCCAGCAGTGACGAGGGGCTACTAGCGGATCCTTACAATGAGCAGTTCTTC	CASSDEGLLADPYNEQFF
.	TRBJ1-5	16	TRBV4-1	.	TGCGCCAGCTCCGAAACAGGGCTTGGGGGCAATCAGCCCCAGCATTTT	CASSETGLGGNQPQHF
TRBD1	TRBJ2-3	17	TRBV4-1	.	TGCGCCAGCAGCCAAAATCCGGGACAGCGACGCACAGATACGCAGTATTTT	CASSQNPGQRRTDTQYF
.	TRBJ1-1	15	TRBV6-5	.	TGTGCCAGCAGTTACTCAGGGCAGATGAACACTGAAGCTTTCTTT	CASSYSGQMNTEAFF
.	TRBJ1-4	13	TRBV29-1	.	TGCAGCGTTCAGGTGGGAAGTTGTGAAAAACTGTTTTTT	CSVQVGSCEKLFF
.	TRBJ2-1	12	TRBV11-3	.	TGTGCCAGCAGCTATATCGGGGATGAGCAGTTCTTC	CASSYIGDEQFF
.	TRBJ1-1	16	TRBV4-2	.	TGTGCCAGCAGCCAAGGGGCGTCAGGCGCTGATACTGAAGCTTTCTTT	CASSQGASGADTEAFF
.	TRBJ1-6	15	TRBV13	.	TGTGCCAGCAGCTTAGGGACGGGCAGCAATTCACCCCTCCACTTT	CASSLGTGSNSPLHF
.	TRBJ2-7	13	TRBV11-2	once	TGTGCCAGCAGCTTACCCCCATCCTACGAGCAGTACTTC	CASSLPPSYEQYF
.	TRBJ2-2	13	TRBV27	few	TGTGCCAGCAGTTTCGCGAACACCGGGGAGCTGTTTTTT	CASSFANTGELFF
TRBD2	TRBJ2-3	17	TRBV4-1	.	TGCGCCAGCAGCCAATATCTAGCGGTATCTAGCACAGATACGCAGTATTTT	CASSQYLAVSSTDTQYF
TRBD1	TRBJ2-5	14	TRBV4-1	.	TGCGCCAGCAGCCAAAGGACAGGGGGGGAGACCCAGTACTTC	CASSQRTGGETQYF
.	TRBJ2-2	14	TRBV4-1	.	TGCGCCAGCAGCCAAGAGGGAAACACCGGGGAGCTGTTTTTT	CASSQEGNTGELFF
TRBD2	TRBJ2-1	17	TRBV4-2	.	TGTGCCAGCAGCCAAGCTCTACTAGCGGGAGGGAACAATGAGCAGTTCTTC	CASSQALLAGGNNEQFF
TRBD2	TRBJ2-5	14	TRBV7-3	.	TGTGCCAGCAGCTTTACGGGGGGGCAAGAGACCCAGTACTTC	CASSFTGGQETQYF
.	TRBJ2-1	15	TRBV28	.	TGTGCCAGCAGTTTCCAGCAGAGCTCCTACAATGAGCAGTTCTTC	CASSFQQSSYNEQFF
.	TRBJ2-1	16	TRBV9	.	TGTGCCAGCCCTAACGGGGGCGGGAGAAGGAACAATGAGCAGTTCTTC	CASPNGGGRRNNEQFF
TRBD1	TRBJ2-1	15	TRBV4-2	.	TGTGCCAGCAGCTACGGGACAGGGGTTTTGAATGAGCAGTTCTTC	CASSYGTGVLNEQFF
.	TRBJ2-3	16	TRBV28	.	TGTGCCAGCAGTCCTAGAATGGACACACGGAGGGATACGCAGTATTTT	CASSPRMDTRRDTQYF
.	TRBJ1-1	13	TRBV30	.	TGTGCCTGGAGTGTCCAGGTGAACACTGAAGCTTTCTTT	CAWSVQVNTEAFF
TRBD2	TRBJ2-1	19	TRBV5-4	.	TGTGCCAGCAGCTTGGTTGTACTAGCGGGACTTCATTCGATCAATGAGCAGTTCTTC	CASSLVVLAGLHSINEQFF
.	TRBJ2-5	17	TRBV7-8	few	TGTGCCAGCAGCTTAGGTTATGCAGGGGTAAGGGGAGAGACCCAGTACTTC	CASSLGYAGVRGETQYF
.	TRBJ2-5	15	TRBV7-6	.	TGTGCCAGCAGCGAGGAGGAGGGGTACCAAGAGACCCAGTACTTC	CASSEEEGYQETQYF
.	TRBJ2-7	15	TRBV19	.	TGTGCCAGTAGCCCTACAAAAGCGGTAAACTACGAGCAGTACTTC	CASSPTKAVNYEQYF
TRBD1	TRBJ2-5	13	TRBV5-3	.	TGTGCCAGAAGCCCTGGACAGGGTGAGACCCAGTACTTC	CARSPGQGETQYF
TRBD2	TRBJ2-7	15	TRBV7-9	.	TGTGCCAGCAGCTCGACTAGCGGGAGGGGCTACGAGCAGTACTTC	CASSSTSGRGYEQYF
TRBD2	TRBJ2-7	16	TRBV5-1	.	TGCGCCAGCAGCAAGGGTAGCGGGAGAGCCAACTACGAGCAGTACTTC	CASSKGSGRANYEQYF
.	TRBJ1-3	13	TRBV6-5	.	TGTGCCAGCAGCCCACGCCCTGGAAACACCATATATTTT	CASSPRPGNTIYF
.	TRBJ2-2	15	TRBV9	.	TGTGCCAGCAGCGTAGAGCCTACGAACACCGGGGAGCTGTTTTTT	CASSVEPTNTGELFF
.	TRBJ2-7	12	TRBV5-4	.	TGTGCCAGCAGCTGGGGAGGCTACGAGCAGTACTTC	CASSWGGYEQYF
.	TRBJ2-1	16	TRBV7-3	.	TGTGCCAGCAGCTTACTCGGGACAGCGGGTAACAATGAGCAGTTCTTC	CASSLLGTAGNNEQFF